A selection of T cell receptor beta chains follows, all from one sample in a study of blood T cell repertoires in COVID-19. The protocol was immunoSEQ multiplex PCR, while the TCRdb copy is restricted to in-frame clones and leaves out a portion. The sample has just over 95,000 clones; about 86% are singletons. The sample taken for sequencing was peripheral blood. The receptors shown here come from a man aged 60-69 years with acute or convalescent COVID-19. CDR3s include the opening cysteine and the closing phenylalanine or tryptophan. D genes are given only for firm matches. Clone size is given for some rows only: seen once, a few or many times, or a class if the clone is expanded.

V gene	J gene	D gene	clone size	CDR3 protein	CDR3 DNA
TRBV28	TRBJ2-1	-	once	CASTLFRGSYNEQFF	TGTGCCAGCACCTTGTTCAGGGGATCCTACAATGAGCAGTTCTTC
TRBV6-5	TRBJ2-1	TRBD1	-	CASSSGTGRAYNEQFF	TGTGCCAGCAGTTCCGGGACAGGGAGGGCCTACAATGAGCAGTTCTTC
TRBV27	TRBJ2-7	-	once	CASRNAGSLEEQYF	TGTGCCAGCAGGAACGCAGGGTCCCTTGAGGAGCAGTACTTC
TRBV11-2	TRBJ1-1	TRBD1	-	CASSPGTGGVSAFF	TGTGCCAGCAGCCCAGGGACAGGCGGAGTGTCGGCTTTCTTT
TRBV2	TRBJ1-5	TRBD1	few	CASSGGQWDGNQPQHF	TGTGCCAGCAGTGGGGGACAGTGGGATGGCAATCAGCCCCAGCATTTT
TRBV27	TRBJ1-2	TRBD1	few	CASSSRTGWGYGYTF	TGTGCCAGCAGTTCGCGGACAGGGTGGGGGTATGGCTACACCTTC
TRBV9	TRBJ1-1	TRBD1	-	CASSVGSTGGLTEAFF	TGTGCCAGCAGCGTAGGTTCGACAGGGGGGCTCACTGAAGCTTTCTTT
TRBV7-8	TRBJ1-1	TRBD1	-	CASSREDRGDEAFF	TGTGCCAGCAGCCGGGAGGACAGGGGGGATGAAGCTTTCTTT
TRBV18	TRBJ1-1	-	-	CASSPSDRHMNTEAFF	TGTGCCAGCTCACCGTCTGATAGACATATGAACACTGAAGCTTTCTTT
TRBV30	TRBJ1-5	TRBD1	-	CAWSAPGQSNQPQHF	TGTGCCTGGAGTGCTCCGGGACAGAGCAATCAGCCCCAGCATTTT